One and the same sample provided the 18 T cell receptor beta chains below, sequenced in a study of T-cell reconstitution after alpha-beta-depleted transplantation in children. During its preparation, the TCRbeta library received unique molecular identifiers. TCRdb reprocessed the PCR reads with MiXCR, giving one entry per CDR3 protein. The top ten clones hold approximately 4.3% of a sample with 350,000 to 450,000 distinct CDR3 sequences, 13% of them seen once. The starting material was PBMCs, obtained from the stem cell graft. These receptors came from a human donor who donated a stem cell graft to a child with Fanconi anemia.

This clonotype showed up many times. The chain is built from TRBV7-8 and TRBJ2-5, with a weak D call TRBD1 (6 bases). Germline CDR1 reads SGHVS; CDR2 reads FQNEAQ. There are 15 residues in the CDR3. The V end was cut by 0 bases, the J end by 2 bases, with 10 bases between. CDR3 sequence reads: CASSLAGQGQETQYF. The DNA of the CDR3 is TGTGCCAGCAGCTTAGCCGGGCAGGGGCAAGAGACCCAGTACTTC. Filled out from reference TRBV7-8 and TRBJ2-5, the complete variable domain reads GAGVSQSPRYKVAKRGQDVALRCDPISGHVSLFWYQQALGQGPEFLTYFQNEAQLDKSGLPSDRFFAERPEGSVSTLKIQRTQQEDSAVYLCASSLAGQGQETQYFGPGTRLLVL.

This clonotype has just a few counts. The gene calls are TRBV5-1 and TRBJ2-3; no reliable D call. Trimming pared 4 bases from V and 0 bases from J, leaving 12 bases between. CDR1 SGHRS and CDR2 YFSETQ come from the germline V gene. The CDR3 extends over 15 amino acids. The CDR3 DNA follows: TGCGCCAGCAGCGTCACCGGGCCGAGCACAGATACGCAGTATTTT. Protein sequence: CASSVTGPSTDTQYF.

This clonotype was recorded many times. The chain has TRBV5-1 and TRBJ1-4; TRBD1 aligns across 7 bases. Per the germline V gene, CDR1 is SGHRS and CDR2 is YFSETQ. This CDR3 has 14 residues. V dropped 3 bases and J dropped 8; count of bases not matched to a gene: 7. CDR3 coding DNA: TGCGCCAGCAGCTCTGGGCAGGGGGAAGAAAAACTGTTTTTT. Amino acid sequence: CASSSGQGEEKLFF.

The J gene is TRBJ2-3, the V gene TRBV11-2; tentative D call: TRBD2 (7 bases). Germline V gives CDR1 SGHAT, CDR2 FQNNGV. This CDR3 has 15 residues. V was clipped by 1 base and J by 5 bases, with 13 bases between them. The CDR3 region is CASSLGAGAVDTQYF. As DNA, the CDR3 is TGTGCCAGCAGCTTAGGTGCGGGGGCCGTAGATACGCAGTATTTT.

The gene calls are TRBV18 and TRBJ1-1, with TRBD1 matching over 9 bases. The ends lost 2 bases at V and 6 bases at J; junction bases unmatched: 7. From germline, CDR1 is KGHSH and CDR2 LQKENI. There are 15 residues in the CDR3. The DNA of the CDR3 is TGTGCCAGCTCACCATGGGACAGGGCGTACGCTGAAGCTTTCTTT. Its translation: CASSPWDRAYAEAFF. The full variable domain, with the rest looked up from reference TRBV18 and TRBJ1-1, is NAGVMQNPRHLVRRRGQEARLRCSPMKGHSHVYWYRQLPEEGLKFMVYLQKENIIDESGMPKERFSAEFPKEGPSILRIQQVVRGDSAAYFCASSPWDRAYAEAFFGQGTRLTVV.

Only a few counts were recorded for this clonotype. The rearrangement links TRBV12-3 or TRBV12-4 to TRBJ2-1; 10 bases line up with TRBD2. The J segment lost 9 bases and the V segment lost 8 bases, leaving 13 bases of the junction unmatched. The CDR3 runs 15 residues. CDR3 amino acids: CASGSGGAGLREQFF. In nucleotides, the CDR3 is TGTGCCAGCGGCAGCGGGGGGGCCGGGTTACGTGAGCAGTTCTTC.

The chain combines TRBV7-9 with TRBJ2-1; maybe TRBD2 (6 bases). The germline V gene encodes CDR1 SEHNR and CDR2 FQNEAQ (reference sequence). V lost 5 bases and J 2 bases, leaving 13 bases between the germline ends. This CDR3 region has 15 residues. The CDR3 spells CASSLTGVAYNEQFF. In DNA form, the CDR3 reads TGTGCCAGCAGCCTTACGGGGGTAGCCTACAATGAGCAGTTCTTC.

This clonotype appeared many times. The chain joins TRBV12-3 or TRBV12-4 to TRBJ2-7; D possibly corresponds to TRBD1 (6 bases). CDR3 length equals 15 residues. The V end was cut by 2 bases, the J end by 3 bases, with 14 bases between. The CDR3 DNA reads TGTGCCAGCAGTTTAAGCACAGGGCTAATCTACGAGCAGTACTTC. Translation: CASSLSTGLIYEQYF.

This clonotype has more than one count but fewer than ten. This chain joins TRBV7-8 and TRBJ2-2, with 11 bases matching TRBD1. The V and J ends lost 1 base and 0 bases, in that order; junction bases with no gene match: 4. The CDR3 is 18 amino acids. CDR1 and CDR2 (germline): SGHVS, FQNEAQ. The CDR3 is CASSLVKGQGANTGELFF. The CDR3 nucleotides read TGTGCCAGCAGCTTAGTTAAGGGACAGGGGGCGAACACCGGGGAGCTGTTTTTT.

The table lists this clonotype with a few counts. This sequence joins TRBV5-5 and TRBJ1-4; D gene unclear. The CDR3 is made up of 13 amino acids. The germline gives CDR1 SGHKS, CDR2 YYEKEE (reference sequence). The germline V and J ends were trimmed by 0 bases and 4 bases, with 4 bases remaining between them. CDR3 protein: CASSLEDNEKLFF. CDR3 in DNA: TGTGCCAGCAGCTTGGAGGATAATGAAAAACTGTTTTTT.

The CDR3: CASSYSTSGTDFTEAFF. The CDR3 DNA reads as TGTGCCAGCAGTTACTCGACGTCCGGGACTGACTTCACTGAAGCTTTCTTT. The chain recombines TRBV6-5 with TRBJ1-1; TRBD1 might be the D (5 bases). The length of the CDR3 is 17 residues. V gave up 0 bases and J gave up 4 bases, with 18 bases separating them. Germline values: CDR1 MNHEY, CDR2 SVGAGI.

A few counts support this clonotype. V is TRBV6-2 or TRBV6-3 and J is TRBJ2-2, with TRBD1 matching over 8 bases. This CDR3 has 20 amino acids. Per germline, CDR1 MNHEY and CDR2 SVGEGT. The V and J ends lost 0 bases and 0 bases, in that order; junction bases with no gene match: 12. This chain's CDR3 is CASSYSTWGIQGANTGELFF. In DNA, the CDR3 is TGTGCCAGCAGTTACTCCACCTGGGGAATACAGGGGGCGAACACCGGGGAGCTGTTTTTT.

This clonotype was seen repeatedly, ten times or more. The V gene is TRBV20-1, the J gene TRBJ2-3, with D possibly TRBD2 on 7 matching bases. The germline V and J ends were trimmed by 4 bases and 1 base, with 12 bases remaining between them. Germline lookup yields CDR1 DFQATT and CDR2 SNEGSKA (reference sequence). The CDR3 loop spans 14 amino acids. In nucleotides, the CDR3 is TGCAGTGCTACCGGGGGGCGGGGCACAGATACGCAGTATTTT. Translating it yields CSATGGRGTDTQYF.

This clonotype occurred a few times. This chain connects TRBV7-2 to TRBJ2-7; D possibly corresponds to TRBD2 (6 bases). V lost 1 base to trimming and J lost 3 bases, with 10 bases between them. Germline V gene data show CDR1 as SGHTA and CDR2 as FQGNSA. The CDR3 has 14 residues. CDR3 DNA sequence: TGTGCCAGCAGCTTAGGCGGGGAACTCTACGAGCAGTACGTC. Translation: CASSLGGELYEQYV.

The CDR3 nucleotides read TGCAGTGCTCGTGAGCAAGAGACCCAGTACTTC. It translates to CSAREQETQYF. V is TRBV20-1 and J is TRBJ2-5, with D unresolved. CDR3 size: 11 residues. CDR1 and CDR2 (germline): DFQATT, SNEGSKA (reference sequence). With 5 bases removed from V and 2 bases from J, the gap between germline ends came to 6 bases.

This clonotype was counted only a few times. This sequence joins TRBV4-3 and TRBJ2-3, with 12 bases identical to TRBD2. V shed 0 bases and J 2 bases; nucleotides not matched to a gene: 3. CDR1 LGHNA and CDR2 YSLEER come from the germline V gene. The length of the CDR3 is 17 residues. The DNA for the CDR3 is TGCGCCAGCAGCCAAGATACTAGCGGGGGGCCCACAGATACGCAGTATTTT. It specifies CASSQDTSGGPTDTQYF.

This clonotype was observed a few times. The CDR3: CASSIHAQETQYF. In nucleotides, the CDR3 is TGCGCCAGCAGTATCCATGCCCAAGAGACCCAGTACTTC. The chain combines TRBV5-1 with TRBJ2-5; D is ambiguous. The CDR3 consists of 13 residues. Germline V CDR1 and CDR2: SGHRS, YFSETQ. V was shortened by 5 bases and J by 1 base, with 9 bases between the two germline ends.

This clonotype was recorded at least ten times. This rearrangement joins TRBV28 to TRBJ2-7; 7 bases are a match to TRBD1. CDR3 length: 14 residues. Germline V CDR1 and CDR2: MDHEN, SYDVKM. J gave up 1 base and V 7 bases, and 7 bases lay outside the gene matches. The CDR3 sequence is CASNRRDSSYEQYV. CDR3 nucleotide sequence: TGTGCCAGCAATCGCCGGGACAGTTCCTACGAGCAGTACGTC.